A selection of T cell receptor beta chains follows, all from one sample in a study of blood T cell repertoires in COVID-19. The assay was immunoSEQ multiplex PCR, and TCRdb's table has in-frame clones only and misses some. The sample records approximately 130,000 clones, approximately 85% being singletons. The sample was peripheral blood. All receptors come from a human donor in a cohort sampled during active COVID-19. CDR3s include the opening cysteine and the closing phenylalanine or tryptophan. The D gene is left open where the match is weak. Size is omitted from some rows. Given values are once, few, many or a class for expanded clones.

J gene,D gene,clone size,V gene,CDR3 protein,CDR3 DNA
TRBJ2-3,NA,NA,TRBV30,CAWSVESTDTQYF,TGTGCCTGGAGCGTTGAGAGCACAGATACGCAGTATTTT
TRBJ2-2,TRBD1,few,TRBV6-5,CASRRQGGTGELFF,TGTGCCAGCAGGAGACAGGGGGGAACCGGGGAGCTGTTTTTT
TRBJ1-1,TRBD1,NA,TRBV3-1/TRBV3-2,CASSQGWGQGYGSPEAFF,TGTGCCAGCAGCCAAGGTTGGGGACAGGGTTATGGTAGCCCTGAAGCTTTCTTT
TRBJ2-7,TRBD1,NA,TRBV12-5,CASGPGGYEQYF,TGTGCTAGTGGTCCAGGGGGTTACGAGCAGTACTTC
TRBJ2-7,NA,NA,TRBV19,CASSTRGAGQYF,TGTGCCAGTAGCACAAGGGGTGCAGGGCAGTACTTC
TRBJ2-2,TRBD2,NA,TRBV5-6,CASSPSGLAGGRFTGELFF,TGTGCCAGCAGCCCTTCGGGACTAGCGGGGGGGCGTTTTACCGGGGAGCTGTTTTTT
TRBJ1-6,NA,NA,TRBV6-5,CASRPDKSYNSPLHF,TGTGCCAGCAGACCGGACAAATCCTATAATTCACCCCTCCACTTT
TRBJ2-3,TRBD2,NA,TRBV20-1,CSASVGASGGLGADTQYF,TGCAGTGCTAGTGTGGGCGCTAGCGGGGGGTTAGGCGCAGATACGCAGTATTTT
TRBJ1-1,NA,NA,TRBV9,CASSAQTEINTEAFF,TGTGCCAGCAGCGCCCAGACAGAGATTAACACTGAAGCTTTCTTT
TRBJ1-5,NA,NA,TRBV6-5,CASAPGAVSNQPQHF,TGTGCCAGCGCCCCTGGGGCGGTTAGCAATCAGCCCCAGCATTTT
TRBJ2-5,TRBD2,NA,TRBV5-1,CASSVGGAVETQYF,TGCGCCAGCAGCGTCGGGGGGGCCGTTGAGACCCAGTACTTC
TRBJ2-7,NA,NA,TRBV5-1,CASSLGGGLYEQYF,TGCGCCAGCAGCTTGGGTGGGGGCTTATACGAGCAGTACTTC
TRBJ2-2,TRBD1,once,TRBV5-1,CASSSGQGARTGELFF,TGCGCCAGCAGCAGCGGACAGGGGGCGCGAACCGGGGAGCTGTTTTTT
TRBJ2-2,NA,few,TRBV14,CASSQDLAGELFF,TGTGCCAGCAGCCAAGACCTTGCCGGGGAGCTGTTTTTT
TRBJ2-5,TRBD2,few,TRBV5-1,CASSLAGIQETQYF,TGCGCCAGCAGCCTAGCGGGGATTCAAGAGACCCAGTACTTC
TRBJ2-1,TRBD1,few,TRBV27,CASSLSVGTGANEQFF,TGTGCCAGCAGTTTATCCGTCGGGACAGGGGCCAATGAGCAGTTCTTC
TRBJ2-1,NA,NA,TRBV19,CASSIVGGSQNEQFF,TGTGCCAGTAGTATAGTAGGAGGGAGTCAGAATGAGCAGTTCTTC
TRBJ1-1,NA,NA,TRBV18,CASSQGNGGSTEAFF,TGTGCCAGCTCACAGGGTAATGGAGGAAGCACTGAAGCTTTCTTT
TRBJ1-1,NA,NA,TRBV18,CASSPGRSGTEAFF,TGTGCCAGCTCACCAGGCAGAAGTGGCACTGAAGCTTTCTTT
TRBJ1-2,TRBD1,few,TRBV4-1,CASSHLSDRGLGPYGYTF,TGCGCCAGCAGCCACTTAAGCGACAGGGGGCTCGGGCCCTATGGCTACACCTTC
TRBJ2-7,NA,NA,TRBV19,CASSPQVLSSYEQYF,TGTGCCAGTAGCCCCCAGGTCCTGAGCTCCTACGAGCAGTACTTC
TRBJ2-2,NA,NA,TRBV11-3,CASRPTGGGELFF,TGTGCCAGCAGACCGACAGGAGGCGGGGAGCTGTTTTTT
TRBJ2-2,NA,NA,TRBV19,CASTHDRWAGELFF,TGTGCCAGTACCCACGACAGGTGGGCCGGGGAGCTGTTTTTT
TRBJ1-2,NA,NA,TRBV6-5,CASRRESRLYGYTF,TGTGCCAGCAGGCGGGAGTCCCGTTTATATGGCTACACCTTC
TRBJ1-3,NA,NA,TRBV19,CASSAGQISGNTIYF,TGTGCCAGTAGTGCCGGACAAATCTCTGGAAACACCATATATTTT
TRBJ2-5,TRBD2,once,TRBV13,CASASGFEETQYF,TGTGCCAGCGCTAGCGGGTTCGAGGAGACCCAGTACTTC
TRBJ2-1,TRBD2,NA,TRBV19,CASIPAAGGLYNEQFF,TGTGCCAGTATCCCCGCAGCGGGGGGGCTTTACAATGAGCAGTTCTTC
TRBJ1-1,TRBD1,NA,TRBV4-1,CASSQEETGGDLFGEAFF,TGCGCCAGCAGCCAAGAGGAGACAGGGGGCGACTTGTTCGGTGAAGCTTTCTTT
TRBJ2-6,NA,NA,TRBV2,CASSDGSSGANVLTF,TGTGCCAGCAGCGACGGGAGCTCTGGGGCCAACGTCCTGACTTTC
TRBJ1-4,TRBD1,NA,TRBV4-1,CASSRGQSNEKLFF,TGCGCCAGCAGCCGGGGACAGTCTAATGAAAAACTGTTTTTT
TRBJ2-2,TRBD2,once,TRBV5-1,CASRGSGGENTGELFF,TGCGCCAGCAGAGGAAGCGGGGGCGAGAACACCGGGGAGCTGTTTTTT
TRBJ2-3,TRBD2,NA,TRBV5-1,CASNIVASGPQDTQYF,TGCGCCAGCAACATAGTGGCTAGCGGACCTCAAGATACGCAGTATTTT
TRBJ1-6,NA,NA,TRBV5-1,CASSLGPQGGNSPLHF,TGCGCCAGCAGCTTGGGGCCACAGGGCGGTAATTCACCCCTCCACTTT
TRBJ1-5,NA,NA,TRBV6-5,CASSTHRDGTRSQHF,TGTGCCAGCAGTACACACAGGGATGGGACCCGGTCCCAGCATTTT
TRBJ2-1,TRBD2,NA,TRBV4-1,CASSRGAGGGNINEQFF,TGCGCCAGCAGCCGTGGTGCCGGGGGGGGCAACATCAATGAGCAGTTCTTC
TRBJ1-6,NA,NA,TRBV6-5,CASRYRQGGDSPLHF,TGTGCCAGCAGGTACAGGCAGGGAGGCGATTCACCCCTCCACTTT
TRBJ2-6,NA,once,TRBV5-4,CASSLVRSSGANVLTF,TGTGCCAGCAGCCTGGTGCGGAGCTCTGGGGCCAACGTCCTGACTTTC
TRBJ2-7,TRBD1,NA,TRBV5-1,CASSENRGGEQYF,TGCGCCAGCAGCGAAAACAGGGGTGGCGAGCAGTACTTC
TRBJ2-2,TRBD1,NA,TRBV3-1/TRBV3-2,CASSQGTGTTGELFF,TGTGCCAGCAGCCAAGGGACAGGGACAACCGGGGAGCTGTTTTTT
TRBJ1-6,TRBD1,NA,TRBV27,CASSPSEGTGGYKGDSPLHF,TGTGCCAGCAGTCCGTCGGAGGGGACAGGGGGCTATAAAGGGGATTCACCCCTCCACTTT
TRBJ2-3,TRBD2,NA,TRBV3-1/TRBV3-2,CASSQDGGGATDTQYF,TGTGCCAGCAGCCAAGATGGCGGGGGGGCCACAGATACGCAGTATTTT
TRBJ1-4,NA,few,TRBV6-5,CASSHLKDRNEKLFF,TGTGCCAGCAGTCACCTGAAGGACAGAAATGAAAAACTGTTTTTT
TRBJ1-1,NA,NA,TRBV6-6,CASLQSEAFF,TGTGCCAGCCTTCAGTCTGAAGCTTTCTTT
TRBJ2-5,NA,few,TRBV7-8,CASSLYVGTQETQYF,TGTGCCAGCAGCTTATACGTGGGGACTCAAGAGACCCAGTACTTC
TRBJ1-5,TRBD1,few,TRBV3-1/TRBV3-2,CASSLTGGNQPQHF,TGTGCCAGCAGCCTTACAGGGGGTAATCAGCCCCAGCATTTT